A single sample gave rise to the 30 T cell receptor beta chains below, sequenced in a study of T cells in Graves' hyperthyroidism and ophthalmopathy. Amplified TCR beta CDR3 regions derived from RNA transcripts. An initial round of RT-PCR targeting the TCR CDR3 relied on the HTBI primer set. A single record per CDR3 protein comes from TCRdb applying MiXCR to the multiplex PCR reads. The sample includes 500,000 to 550,000 distinct CDR3 sequences, roughly 20% of them seen just once. The source material was blood. Receptor source: a man aged 18 to 30 with Graves' hyperthyroidism.

This clonotype occurred a few times. The chain has TRBV5-1 and TRBJ2-7, with 9 bases that match TRBD1. Trimming at V came to 5 bases and at J to 6 bases, leaving 12 bases not matched to a gene. CDR1 is SGHRS, CDR2 YFSETQ, per germline. The CDR3 covers 15 residues. CDR3 region: CASRGFGTGIGEQYF. Here the CDR3 DNA reads TGCGCCAGCAGGGGTTTCGGGACAGGGATCGGCGAGCAGTACTTC.

This clonotype was recorded many times. The genes are TRBV11-2 and TRBJ1-2, with 9 bases that match TRBD1. Germline-derived CDR1 and CDR2 are SGHAT and FQNNGV. The CDR3 covers 13 residues. V gave up 5 bases and J gave up 7 bases; unmatched junction bases: 5. CDR3 protein: CASSPGQGAGYTF. The CDR3 DNA reads as TGTGCCAGCAGCCCGGGACAGGGAGCTGGCTACACCTTC.

This clonotype appeared a few times. J is TRBJ2-5 and V is TRBV29-1; TRBD2 matches 11 bases. CDR1 and CDR2 from the germline V gene are SQVTM and ANQGSEA. The J segment lost 5 bases and the V segment lost 1 base, leaving 9 bases of the junction unmatched. The length of the CDR3 is 16 residues. The CDR3 nucleotides are TGCAGCGTTGAAGGCCTAGCGGGGGGAGCATGGGAGACCCAGTACTTC. Translated, it gives CSVEGLAGGAWETQYF.

This clonotype has just a few counts. As DNA, the CDR3 is TGTGCCAGCAGCCCCGATGGTGGGGCAGCTCGGGGTCAGCCCCAGCATTTT. Amino acids: CASSPDGGAARGQPQHF. V usage is TRBV11-1 and J usage is TRBJ1-5; maybe TRBD1 (5 bases). Germline loops: CDR1 SGHAT, CDR2 FQDESV (reference sequence). CDR3 length: 17 amino acids. Trimming stripped 5 bases from V and 6 bases from J, with 23 bases between.

This clonotype was seen many times. The chain has TRBV27 and TRBJ1-1; no clear D. The CDR3 is 13 amino acids. V lost 6 bases to trimming and J lost 3 bases, with 11 bases between them. CDR1 is MNHEY and CDR2 is SMNVEV in the germline V gene (reference sequence). In DNA, the CDR3 is TGTGCCAGCAGGTTGGCAGTATACACTGAAGCTTTCTTT. It encodes CASRLAVYTEAFF.

This clonotype was found many times. The chain has TRBV2 and TRBJ2-2, with D perhaps TRBD2 (5 bases). The germline V gene encodes CDR1 SNHLY and CDR2 FYNNEI. The V gene lost 5 bases and the J gene lost 5 bases, with 12 bases spanning the gap. CDR3 length equals 14 residues. The CDR3 DNA reads as TGTGCCAGCAGTAAGAGGGCAGTTACCGGGGAGCTGTTTTTT. Encoded protein: CASSKRAVTGELFF.

The chain recombines TRBV11-1 with TRBJ2-3, with D tentatively TRBD1 or TRBD2 (6 bases each). The germline gives CDR1 SGHAT, CDR2 FQDESV (reference sequence). Deletions cut 2 bases from V and 4 bases from J, with 19 bases between. The CDR3 has 17 amino acids. CDR3 amino acids: CASSLSAWGARADTQYF. CDR3 in DNA: TGTGCCAGCAGCTTATCAGCTTGGGGGGCCAGAGCAGATACGCAGTATTTT.

This sequence joins TRBV7-2 and TRBJ2-5; D is ambiguous. Trimming shortened V by 6 bases and J by 5 bases, and 16 bases separated the two germline ends. Germline loops: CDR1 SGHTA, CDR2 FQGNSA. The CDR3 is 14 residues long. The CDR3 bases are TGTGCCAGCAGATCCCGTCAGCGAGCGGAGACCCAGTACTTC. It codes for CASRSRQRAETQYF.

This clonotype was seen once. Given a much more abundant clone one base away, this may be a read error. The chain uses TRBV10-1 and TRBJ2-7; 8 positions agree with TRBD1. V lost 8 bases and J lost 7; bases outside the gene matches: 19. This CDR3 has 16 residues. Germline assignment: CDR1 WNHNN and CDR2 SYGVQD (reference sequence). Written as DNA, the CDR3 is TGCGCCAGCGGCCAAGTCGCGGGACAGGAGTCTGAAGAGCAGTACTTC. The encoded protein is CASGQVAGQESEEQYF.

This clonotype was recorded at least ten times. The chain combines TRBV30 with TRBJ1-2; D perhaps matches TRBD1 (6 bases). Trimming cost V 1 base and J 0 bases, with 12 bases left between them. This CDR3 contains 15 residues. Germline V gene sequence: CDR1 GTSNPN, CDR2 SVGIG (reference sequence). CDR3 protein: CAWSAGARANYGYTF. The CDR3, as DNA: TGTGCCTGGAGTGCGGGGGCGCGAGCTAACTATGGCTACACCTTC.

This clonotype was seen a few times. CDR3 nucleotides: TGCGCCAGCAGCCAAGAAGGGCGAGATGAAAAACTGTTTTTT. Translating gives CASSQEGRDEKLFF. The chain uses TRBV4-1 and TRBJ1-4; no clear D gene. V was trimmed by 0 bases and J by 6 bases, leaving 8 bases between them. This CDR3 is built from 14 residues. The V gene's germline CDR1 is MGHRA and CDR2 YSYEKL.

This clonotype was found many times. The chain links TRBV6-2 or TRBV6-3 to TRBJ2-7, with 7 nucleotides matching TRBD2. Germline V gene lookup returns CDR1 MNHEY and CDR2 SVGEGT. The V segment lost 2 bases and the J segment 2 bases; nucleotides outside the gene matches: 9. The CDR3 sequence is 16 residues long. The CDR3 DNA sequence: TGTGCCAGCAGTTACCCCCGATCGGGGGGACCCTACGAGCAGTACTTC. Its protein product is CASSYPRSGGPYEQYF.

Only a few counts were recorded for this clonotype. The CDR3 DNA follows: TGTGCCAGCAGCTTGGGGCCCTACAGGAGCTCTGGGGCCAACGTCCTGACTTTC. Translation: CASSLGPYRSSGANVLTF. This chain uses TRBV5-6 with TRBJ2-6, with D perhaps TRBD1 (5 bases). Deletions cut 0 bases from V and 0 bases from J, with 13 bases between. This CDR3 is 18 amino acids long. The V gene's germline CDR1 is SGHDT and CDR2 YYEEEE.

This clonotype has a single count. A much larger clonotype is one base distant, so this may be a read error. This CDR3 is missing its conserved last phenylalanine or tryptophan, likely due to a read error. The gene calls are TRBV4-2 and TRBJ1-2; tentatively, D is TRBD1 (6 bases). The CDR3 contains 17 residues. Germline CDR1 LGHNA, CDR2 YNFKEQ. The V gene lost 0 bases and the J gene lost 1 base, with 15 bases spanning the gap. The CDR3 spells CASSQDLPDRINYGYTY. The CDR3 DNA is TGTGCCAGCAGCCAAGATCTTCCGGACAGAATTAACTATGGCTACACCTAC.

On this clonotype itself: A junction boundary mismatches the germline segment, possibly from a read error. The chain uses TRBV13 and TRBJ2-7, with 8 bases aligning to TRBD1. Germline CDR1 reads PRHDT; CDR2 reads FYEKMQ (reference sequence). There are 16 residues in the CDR3. The CDR3 sequence is CASSLRTGLSSYEQYF. As DNA, the CDR3 is TGCGCCAGCAGCCTCCGGACAGGGTTGAGCTCCTACGAGCAGTACTTC.

The chain links TRBV7-6 to TRBJ2-6; 8 positions agree with TRBD2. CDR1 SGHVS and CDR2 FNYEAQ come from the germline V gene. The J segment lost 0 bases and the V segment lost 3 bases, leaving 13 bases of the junction unmatched. The CDR3 is 20 amino acids. The CDR3 loop reads CASSLEWYGTRNSGANVLTF. The CDR3 DNA reads TGTGCCAGCAGCTTGGAGTGGTATGGGACTAGAAACTCTGGGGCCAACGTCCTGACTTTC.

This chain joins TRBV30 and TRBJ1-5; unclear D gene. This CDR3 region has 14 residues. Trimming took 5 bases from V and 5 from J, leaving 16 bases between them. Germline assignment: CDR1 GTSNPN and CDR2 SVGIG (reference sequence). Here the CDR3 reads CAWSDTTIYQPQHF. The CDR3 bases are TGTGCCTGGTCGGATACGACAATTTATCAGCCCCAGCATTTT.

This clonotype was picked up many times. The chain joins TRBV6-1 to TRBJ1-2; 7 positions agree with TRBD1. This CDR3 contains 14 residues. Germline lookup yields CDR1 MNHNS and CDR2 SASEGT. J was trimmed by 6 bases and V by 8 bases; bases with no gene match: 12. The CDR3 reads CASEQGIYLDGYTF. The CDR3 DNA reads TGTGCCAGCGAACAGGGGATCTATCTAGATGGCTACACCTTC.

CDR3 bases: TGTGCCAGCAGTTCGAGCGGAATACGTGTGGAGCAGTACTTC. It encodes CASSSSGIRVEQYF. The rearrangement joins TRBV6-5 to TRBJ2-7, with a weak D call TRBD2 (5 bases). The germline CDR1 and CDR2 sequences are MNHEY and SVGAGI. V was clipped by 4 bases and J by 7 bases, with 17 bases between them. CDR3 size: 14 residues.

The chain employs TRBV19 and TRBJ1-6; D is uncertain. Germline values: CDR1 LNHDA, CDR2 SQIVND (reference sequence). The CDR3 runs to 14 residues. Trimming took off 4 bases at V and 4 bases at J, with 8 bases between the two ends. The CDR3 loop reads CASSTGGYNSPLHF. DNA for the CDR3: TGTGCCAGTAGTACGGGAGGTTATAATTCACCCCTCCACTTT.

This clonotype was seen many times. DNA for the CDR3: TGTGCCAGCAGCCCGGTGGACAATCGGGGCCCCTACGAGCAGTACTTC. Encoded protein: CASSPVDNRGPYEQYF. The J gene is TRBJ2-7, the V gene TRBV28; D possibly matches TRBD1 or TRBD2 (5 bases each). V was shortened by 6 bases and J by 2 bases, with 20 bases between the two germline ends. CDR1 is MDHEN, CDR2 SYDVKM, per germline. The CDR3 runs to 16 residues.

There are many counts of this clonotype. The chain has TRBV7-8 and TRBJ2-5; no firm D call. The V end was cut by 5 bases, the J end by 5 bases, with 9 bases between. The CDR3 is 12 amino acids. CDR1 is SGHVS and CDR2 is FQNEAQ in the germline V gene. The CDR3 sequence: CASSERRETQYF. The CDR3 bases are TGTGCCAGCAGCGAACGTCGGGAGACCCAGTACTTC.

This rearrangement joins TRBV27 to TRBJ2-7; 7 positions match TRBD2. Germline loops: CDR1 MNHEY, CDR2 SMNVEV (reference sequence). Trimming removed 3 bases from V and 5 bases from J; junction bases left unmatched: 10. This CDR3 has 15 residues. In DNA, the CDR3 is TGTGCCAGCAGTTTTCGGTCGGGAGGAAGGAACGAGCAGTACTTC. Protein sequence: CASSFRSGGRNEQYF.

This clonotype appeared many times. This sequence joins TRBV7-9 and TRBJ1-2; 10 positions agree with TRBD1. Losses at the gene ends were 2 bases for V and 4 bases for J; bases not matched to a gene: 4. Per germline, CDR1 SEHNR and CDR2 FQNEAQ (reference sequence). The CDR3 runs 15 residues. The CDR3, as DNA: TGTGCCAGCAGCTTAACCCGGGACAGGGGCTATGGCTACACCTTC. Its translation: CASSLTRDRGYGYTF.

This clonotype was seen at least ten times. The rearrangement uses TRBV5-1 and TRBJ1-1; unclear D gene. The V end was cut by 2 bases, the J end by 5 bases, with 13 bases between. Germline CDR1 reads SGHRS; CDR2 reads YFSETQ. The CDR3 covers 14 residues. The CDR3 here is CASSLTPPRTEAFF. CDR3 nucleotide sequence: TGCGCCAGCAGCTTAACACCCCCGCGGACTGAAGCTTTCTTT.

The rearrangement joins TRBV11-2 to TRBJ2-7, with TRBD1 matching over 7 bases. Trimming removed 5 bases from V and 2 bases from J; junction bases left unmatched: 12. This CDR3 contains 16 residues. CDR1 is SGHAT, CDR2 FQNNGV, per germline. CDR3 bases: TGTGCCAGCAGCGCAATAAAGGACAGGCCGACCTACGAGCAGTACTTC. Translating it yields CASSAIKDRPTYEQYF.

In its sample, this clonotype was seen a few times. The chain couples TRBV11-1 to TRBJ2-7; no reliable D call. The CDR3 consists of 17 residues. Trimming cost V 8 bases and J 2 bases, with 25 bases left between them. Germline V gives CDR1 SGHAT, CDR2 FQDESV (reference sequence). CDR3 bases: TGTGCCAGCCCTTTAGGGTCCCCCAGACCTCCTCCCTACGAGCAGTACTTC. Amino acids: CASPLGSPRPPPYEQYF.

At least ten counts were recorded for this clonotype. This chain joins TRBV12-3 or TRBV12-4 and TRBJ1-5; D not certain. V lost 5 bases to trimming and J lost 0 bases, with 11 bases between them. The CDR3 consists of 15 residues. CDR3 region: CASSPRRNSNQPQHF. DNA of the CDR3: TGTGCCAGCAGTCCAAGACGGAATAGCAATCAGCCCCAGCATTTT.

This clonotype was seen many times. The V and J genes are TRBV6-5 and TRBJ1-2; D gene ambiguous. Germline V gene data show CDR1 as MNHEY and CDR2 as SVGAGI. V was clipped by 0 bases and J by 8 bases, with 19 bases between them. This CDR3 is built from 16 residues. This chain's CDR3 is CASSYSGRIWQQGYTF. The CDR3 region has the DNA TGTGCCAGCAGTTACTCGGGCCGTATTTGGCAGCAGGGCTACACCTTC.

In its sample, this clonotype was seen many times. V gene TRBV12-3 or TRBV12-4 combines with J gene TRBJ2-6; unclear D gene. Between the trimmed V and J ends, which lost 3 bases and 4 bases, there was a span of 19 bases. The CDR3 length is 18 residues. DNA of the CDR3: TGTGCCAGCAGTTTTGCTAAATTGGGTCTGTGGGGGGCCAACGTCCTGACTTTC. Protein product: CASSFAKLGLWGANVLTF.